Listed below are T cell receptor beta chains from one sample, sequenced in a study of T cell responses to AZD1222 COVID-19 vaccine. Some clones are missing from TCRdb's copy, which holds only in-frame ones; the method was immunoSEQ multiplex PCR. The sample has over 150,000 clones; more than 75% are singletons. The sample consisted of peripheral blood, taken 28 days after the second AZD1222 dose. These receptors were collected from an adult who received the AZD1222 COVID-19 vaccine. Both conserved end residues are part of each CDR3. Fields, in order: V gene, clone size, D gene, J gene, CDR3 DNA, CDR3 protein. The D gene is left open where the match is weak. Rows give clone size only sometimes, using once, few, many, or a class for an expanded clone.

>TRBV5-1|-|-|TRBJ2-2
TGCGCCAGCAGCTTGGTTTGGGGCGGGGAGCTGTTTTTT
CASSLVWGGELFF
>TRBV3-1/TRBV3-2|-|-|TRBJ1-3
TGTGCCAGCAGCCAGTCAGCGAGATCTGGAAACACCATATATTTT
CASSQSARSGNTIYF
>TRBV2|-|-|TRBJ1-2
TGTGCCAGCAGTGAGGGCAGGGCGGGGGGCTACACCTTC
CASSEGRAGGYTF
>TRBV30|few|-|TRBJ2-4
TGTGCCTGGCTAGGCGCCAAAAACATTCAGTACTTC
CAWLGAKNIQYF
>TRBV5-1|-|-|TRBJ1-3
TGCGCCAGCAGCTTGGGAGGGACGGCGAGCTCTGGAAACACCATATATTTT
CASSLGGTASSGNTIYF
>TRBV19|-|-|TRBJ2-3
TGTGCCAGTAGTATCTCCGGGACCTTCACAGATACGCAGTATTTT
CASSISGTFTDTQYF
>TRBV6-2/TRBV6-3|-|TRBD1|TRBJ1-2
TGTGCCAGCAGCCCCCCCGACAGGGCGGACTTCTATGGCTACACCTTC
CASSPPDRADFYGYTF
>TRBV20-1|-|-|TRBJ2-7
TGCAGTGCTAGTGGAGGGTCCACCTACGAGCAGTACTTC
CSASGGSTYEQYF
>TRBV19|-|TRBD1|TRBJ1-2
TGTGCCAGCAGGACAGGGGTTGGCTACACCTTC
CASRTGVGYTF
>TRBV5-4|-|TRBD1|TRBJ1-2
TGTGCCAGCAGCACCGGACAGGGGACGGGCTATGGCTACACCTTC
CASSTGQGTGYGYTF
>TRBV7-6|-|TRBD2|TRBJ2-3
TGTGCCAGCAGCTTACCTAGCGGGGGGACCCGCACAGATACGCAGTATTTT
CASSLPSGGTRTDTQYF
>TRBV19|-|-|TRBJ2-1
TGTGCCAGTAGTATGACGGGGGCGGGGAATGAGCAGTTCTTC
CASSMTGAGNEQFF
>TRBV19|-|-|TRBJ1-1
TGTGCCAGTAGTATATCCGCAGGGAACACTGAAGCTTTCTTT
CASSISAGNTEAFF
>TRBV6-4|-|-|TRBJ2-2
TGTGCCAGCAGTGATAGTTCCGGCGGTCCCGGGGAGCTGTTTTTT
CASSDSSGGPGELFF
>TRBV6-5|-|TRBD1|TRBJ1-1
TGTGCCAGCAGTACCATAGGGACAGGGGGCAGGGTAGCTTTCTTT
CASSTIGTGGRVAFF
>TRBV13|-|-|TRBJ2-5
TGTGCCAGCAGCTGGGGGGTCGGGACCCAGTACTTC
CASSWGVGTQYF
>TRBV12-3/TRBV12-4|once|-|TRBJ1-6
TGTGCCAGCAGTTGGGCCTCAAATTCACCCCTCCACTTT
CASSWASNSPLHF
>TRBV18|-|-|TRBJ1-6
TGTGCCAGCTCTCCAATGCCGGGGAGGTGGGATTCACCCCTCCACTTT
CASSPMPGRWDSPLHF
>TRBV18|-|-|TRBJ1-1
TGTGCCAGCTCACCACTTAGCGGGCGACCTAACACTGAAGCTTTCTTT
CASSPLSGRPNTEAFF
>TRBV19|-|-|TRBJ1-2
TGTGCCAGTAGCCCGCCCCAGGGCTATGGCTACACCTTC
CASSPPQGYGYTF
>TRBV2|-|-|TRBJ1-5
TGTGCCAGCAGCCGCACGCCCTCTGACAGCTCCCTAAATCAGCCCCAGCATTTT
CASSRTPSDSSLNQPQHF
>TRBV6-1|few|-|TRBJ1-4
TGTGCCAGCAGTGAAGTAACGGGGAGGGCGATTGAAAAACTGTTTTTT
CASSEVTGRAIEKLFF
>TRBV7-8|-|-|TRBJ1-5
TGTGCCAGCAGCTTAGTGTGGACAGTTAGCAATCAGCCCCAGCATTTT
CASSLVWTVSNQPQHF
>TRBV5-6|-|-|TRBJ2-3
TGTGCCAGCAGCTTCGGGGCAGGGAGGAGAGATACGCAGTATTTT
CASSFGAGRRDTQYF
>TRBV11-1|-|-|TRBJ2-1
TGTGCCAGCAGCTTAGGGCTAGCAGTTGAGCAGTTCTTC
CASSLGLAVEQFF
>TRBV2|-|TRBD2|TRBJ2-3
TGTGCCAGCAGTCTAGCGGGGGGAACAGATACGCAGTATTTT
CASSLAGGTDTQYF
>TRBV19|few|-|TRBJ1-1
TGTGCCAGTAGCCTCGTCGAGGGGACTGAAGCTTTCTTT
CASSLVEGTEAFF
>TRBV11-3|-|TRBD1|TRBJ2-5
TGTGCCAGCAGCTTGGGAACAGGGGGAAAAGGAGAGACCCAGTACTTC
CASSLGTGGKGETQYF
>TRBV2|-|-|TRBJ1-1
TGTGCCAGCATGGGCCCAGCTCAGAACACTGAAGCTTTCTTT
CASMGPAQNTEAFF
>TRBV10-1|once|-|TRBJ2-3
TGCGCCAGCAGTGAGGGGAGTTCGGATACGCAGTATTTT
CASSEGSSDTQYF
>TRBV28|-|-|TRBJ1-2
TGTGCCAGCAGTTTATTCCGGGCATCGGGAGGCGATGGCTACACCTTC
CASSLFRASGGDGYTF
>TRBV3-1/TRBV3-2|-|-|TRBJ1-3
TGTGCCAGCAGCCACAGGGGCAGCGGAAACACCATATATTTT
CASSHRGSGNTIYF
>TRBV4-2|once|-|TRBJ1-1
TGTGCCAGCAGCCAATCGTACGAGACTGAAGCTTTCTTT
CASSQSYETEAFF
>TRBV7-9|-|TRBD1|TRBJ1-5
TGTGCCAGCAGCTCCGGACAGGGTAGACAGCCCCAGCATTTT
CASSSGQGRQPQHF
>TRBV9|-|TRBD2|TRBJ2-7
TGTGCCAGCAGCGTAGGACTAGCGGACAACTACGAGCAGTACTTC
CASSVGLADNYEQYF
>TRBV6-5|-|TRBD1|TRBJ2-1
TGTGCCAGCATCAACAGGGGGCAGAATGAGCAGTTCTTC
CASINRGQNEQFF
>TRBV19|-|-|TRBJ1-5
TGTGCCAGTAGTATCATGGCACAAAACAATCAGCCCCAGCATTTT
CASSIMAQNNQPQHF
>TRBV27|-|-|TRBJ1-5
TGTGCCAGCAGTCCTGCGGGGCAGCCCCAGCATTTT
CASSPAGQPQHF
>TRBV6-4|-|-|TRBJ1-1
TGTGCCAGCAGTGCGGACAGGAACACTGAAGCTTTCTTT
CASSADRNTEAFF
>TRBV5-1|-|-|TRBJ2-1
TGCGCCAGCAGCCAGGACTACATATCCTACAATGAGCAGTTCTTC
CASSQDYISYNEQFF
>TRBV10-3|-|-|TRBJ2-3
TGTGCCATCAGGACTAGCACAGATACGCAGTATTTT
CAIRTSTDTQYF
>TRBV9|-|-|TRBJ1-2
TGTGCCAGCAGCAAACGCACCGGGACCCGGGACGCAGACTATGGCTACACCTTC
CASSKRTGTRDADYGYTF
>TRBV2|-|-|TRBJ1-2
TGTGCCAGCAACGGGGGCGCTTCTAATGGCTACACCTTC
CASNGGASNGYTF
>TRBV5-1|-|TRBD1|TRBJ1-4
TGCGCCAGCAGCATACAGGGGCCTAATGAAAAACTGTTTTTT
CASSIQGPNEKLFF
>TRBV7-7|-|-|TRBJ2-7
TGTGCTAGCAGCCCCCGGCAGGGTAGTACCTACGAGCAGTACTTC
CASSPRQGSTYEQYF
>TRBV19|-|-|TRBJ1-4
TGTGCCAGTAGTCCAACCTTTATGACAGCAACTAATGAAAAACTGTTTTTT
CASSPTFMTATNEKLFF
>TRBV7-9|-|TRBD1|TRBJ1-3
TGTGCCAGCAGCTTAAGGCAGGGGGCTGGAAACACCATATATTTT
CASSLRQGAGNTIYF
>TRBV2|-|-|TRBJ1-6
TGTGCCAGCGGGGTAGGAGAATATTCACCCCTCCACTTT
CASGVGEYSPLHF
>TRBV5-8|-|-|TRBJ2-7
TGTGCCAGCAGCTTGGATGGGGGTCAGGGCTACGAGCAGTACTTC
CASSLDGGQGYEQYF
>TRBV5-4|-|-|TRBJ2-1
TGTGCCAGCAGCCTGGAGACGAACCCCTACAATGAGCAGTTCTTC
CASSLETNPYNEQFF
>TRBV5-8|-|-|TRBJ2-3
TGTGCCAGCAGCTTTGGGACGGGAGATAGCACAGATACGCAGTATTTT
CASSFGTGDSTDTQYF
>TRBV18|-|-|TRBJ2-5
TGTGCCAGCTCACCCCCTGATGAGGACCAGTACTTC
CASSPPDEDQYF
>TRBV6-5|-|-|TRBJ1-2
TGTGCCAGTCAATTCGGGCCAGCTAACTATGGCTACACCTTC
CASQFGPANYGYTF